The sequence of this T cell receptor (beta chain) was determined in a study of T-cell reconstitution after alpha-beta-depleted transplantation in children. Study conclusions and caveats: Newly produced T cells mostly provided counts and TCRbeta diversity after one year, as hyperexpanded clones declined. Certain patients had high TCRbeta diversity at day 60, and it came from recipient T cells and thymic progenitors that survived.

For TCRbeta, the library was prepared with unique molecular identifiers. TCRdb ran MiXCR on the PCR reads and lists one entry per CDR3 protein. The data contain about 980,000 distinct CDR3 sequences, about 31% of them singletons. To note about this clonotype: The antigen is not known.

The CDR3 spans 13 residues. Trimming cost V 10 bases and J 5 bases, with 17 bases left between them. Germline V gives CDR1 KGHSH, CDR2 LQKENI. The TCR comes from a boy in the first two years of life who had a stem cell transplant for SCID, so the T cells may come from the graft donor. The V call is TRBV18, the J call TRBJ1-1, with D possibly being TRBD1 (5 bases). The sample in question was PBMCs, mostly from graft donor cells, obtained 360 days after TCRalphabeta/CD19-depleted stem cell transplant. Here the CDR3 reads CATSSQGWTEAFF. Here the CDR3 DNA reads TGTGCCACCTCCAGCCAGGGATGGACTGAAGCTTTCTTT. The full variable domain, its missing parts supplied by reference TRBV18 and TRBJ1-1, is NAGVMQNPRHLVRRRGQEARLRCSPMKGHSHVYWYRQLPEEGLKFMVYLQKENIIDESGMPKERFSAEFPKEGPSILRIQQVVRGDSAAYFCATSSQGWTEAFFGQGTRLTVV.